This T cell receptor (beta chain) was recovered during a study of OX40 agonist ivuxolimab in advanced cancers. Study results and caveats: Also present in some nonresponders was a low level of normalized T-cell clonal expansion.

Autoimmune disease history or systemic immunosuppression led to patient exclusion. The CDR3 spans 14 residues. Germline V gives CDR1 MNHNS, CDR2 SASEGT. V was clipped by 1 base and J by 8 bases; unmatched bases: 0. As to this clone: The antigen remains unidentified.

Clones were sequenced by immunoSEQ multiplex PCR, and TCRdb holds only the in-frame ones, with some missing. The sample shows approximately 40,000 clones, approximately 90% of them seen only once. The receptor comes from an adult with an advanced solid tumor such as melanoma, head and neck, liver or kidney cancer. The chain employs TRBV6-1 and TRBJ2-1, with TRBD2 matching over 12 bases. The sample consisted of CD4+ or CD8+ T cells sorted from blood, taken in a trial of the OX40 agonist ivuxolimab. The CDR3 nucleotides read TGTGCCAGCAGTGAAGGGACTAGCGGGGATGAGCAGTTCTTC. Protein: CASSEGTSGDEQFF.